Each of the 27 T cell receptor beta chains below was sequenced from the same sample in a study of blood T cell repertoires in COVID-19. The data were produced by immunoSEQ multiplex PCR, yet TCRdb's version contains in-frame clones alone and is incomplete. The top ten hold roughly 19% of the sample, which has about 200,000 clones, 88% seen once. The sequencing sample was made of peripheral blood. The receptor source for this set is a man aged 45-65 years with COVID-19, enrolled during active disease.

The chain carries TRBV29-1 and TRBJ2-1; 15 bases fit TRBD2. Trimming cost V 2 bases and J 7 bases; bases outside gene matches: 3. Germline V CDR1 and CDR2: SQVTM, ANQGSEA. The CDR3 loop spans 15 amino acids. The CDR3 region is CSVERTSGRVNEQFF. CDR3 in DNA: TGCAGCGTTGAACGGACTAGCGGGAGGGTAAATGAGCAGTTCTTC.

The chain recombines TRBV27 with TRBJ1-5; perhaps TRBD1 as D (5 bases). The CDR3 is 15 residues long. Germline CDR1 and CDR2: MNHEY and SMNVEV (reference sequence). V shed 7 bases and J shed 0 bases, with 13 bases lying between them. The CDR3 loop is CASMKDSYSNQPQHF. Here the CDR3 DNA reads TGTGCCAGCATGAAAGACAGCTATAGCAATCAGCCCCAGCATTTT.

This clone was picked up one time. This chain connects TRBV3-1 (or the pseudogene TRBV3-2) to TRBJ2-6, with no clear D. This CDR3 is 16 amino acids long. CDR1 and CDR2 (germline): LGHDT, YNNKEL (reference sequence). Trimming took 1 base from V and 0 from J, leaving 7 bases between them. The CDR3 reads CASSQGPHSGANVLTF. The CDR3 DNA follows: TGTGCCAGCAGCCAAGGGCCCCACTCTGGGGCCAACGTCCTGACTTTC.

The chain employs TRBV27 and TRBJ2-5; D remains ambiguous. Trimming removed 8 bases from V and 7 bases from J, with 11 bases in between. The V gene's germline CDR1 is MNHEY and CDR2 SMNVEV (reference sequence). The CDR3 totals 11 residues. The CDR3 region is CASGRPPTQYF. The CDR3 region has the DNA TGTGCCAGCGGCAGGCCCCCGACCCAGTACTTC.

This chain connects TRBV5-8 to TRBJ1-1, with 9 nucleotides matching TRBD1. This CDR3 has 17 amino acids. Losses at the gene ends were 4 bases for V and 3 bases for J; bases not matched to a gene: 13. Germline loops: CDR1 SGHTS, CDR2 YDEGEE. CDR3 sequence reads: CASSGGDRGILDTEAFF. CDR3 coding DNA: TGTGCCAGCAGCGGCGGCGACAGGGGGATTTTGGACACTGAAGCTTTCTTT.

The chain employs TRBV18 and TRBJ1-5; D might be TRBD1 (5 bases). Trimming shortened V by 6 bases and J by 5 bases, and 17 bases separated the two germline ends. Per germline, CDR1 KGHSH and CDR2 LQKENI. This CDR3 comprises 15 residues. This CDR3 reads CASSPNSGLDQPQHF. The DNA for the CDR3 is TGTGCCAGCTCGCCGAACTCAGGGTTGGATCAGCCCCAGCATTTT.

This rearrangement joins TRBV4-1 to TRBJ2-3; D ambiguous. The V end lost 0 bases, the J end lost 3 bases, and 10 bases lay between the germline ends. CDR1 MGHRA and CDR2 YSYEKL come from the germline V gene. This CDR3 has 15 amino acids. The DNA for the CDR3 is TGCGCCAGCAGCCAAGACAGGCAGCTTACAGATACGCAGTATTTT. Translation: CASSQDRQLTDTQYF.

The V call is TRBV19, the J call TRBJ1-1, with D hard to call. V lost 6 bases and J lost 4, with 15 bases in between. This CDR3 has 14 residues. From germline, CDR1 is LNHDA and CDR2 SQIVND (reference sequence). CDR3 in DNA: TGTGCCAGTAGGAGGGAGAGCTGGGGCACTGAAGCTTTCTTT. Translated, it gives CASRRESWGTEAFF.

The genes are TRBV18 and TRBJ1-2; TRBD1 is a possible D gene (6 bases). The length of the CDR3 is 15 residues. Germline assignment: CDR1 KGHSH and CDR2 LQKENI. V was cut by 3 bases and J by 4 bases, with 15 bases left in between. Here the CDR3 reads CASSPETGGFYGYTF. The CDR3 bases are TGTGCCAGCTCACCCGAGACAGGAGGTTTCTATGGCTACACCTTC.

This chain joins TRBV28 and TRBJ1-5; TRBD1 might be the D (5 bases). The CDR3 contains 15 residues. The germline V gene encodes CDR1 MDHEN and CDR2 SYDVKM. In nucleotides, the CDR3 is TGTGCTATAAACAGCGTGGGGGAGGGCAATCAGCCCCAGCATTTT. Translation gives CAINSVGEGNQPQHF.

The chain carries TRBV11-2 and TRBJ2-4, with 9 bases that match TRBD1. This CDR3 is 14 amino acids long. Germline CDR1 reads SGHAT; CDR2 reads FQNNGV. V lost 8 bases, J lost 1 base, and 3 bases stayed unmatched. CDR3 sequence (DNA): TGTGCCAGCGGGGACAGGGTTGCCAAAAACATTCAGTACTTC. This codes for CASGDRVAKNIQYF.

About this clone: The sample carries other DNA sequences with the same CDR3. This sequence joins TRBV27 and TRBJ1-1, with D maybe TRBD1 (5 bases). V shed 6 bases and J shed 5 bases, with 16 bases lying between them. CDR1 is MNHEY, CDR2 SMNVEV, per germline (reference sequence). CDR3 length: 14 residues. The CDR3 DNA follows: TGTGCCAGCAGCCCTGGGACTCGGGGTACTGAAGCTTTCTTT. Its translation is CASSPGTRGTEAFF.

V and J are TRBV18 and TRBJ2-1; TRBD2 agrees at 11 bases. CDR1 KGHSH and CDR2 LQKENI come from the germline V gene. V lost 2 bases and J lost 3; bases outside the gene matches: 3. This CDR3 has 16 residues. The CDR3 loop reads CASSPFGTSGYNEQFF. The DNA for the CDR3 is TGTGCCAGCTCACCATTCGGGACTAGCGGCTACAATGAGCAGTTCTTC.

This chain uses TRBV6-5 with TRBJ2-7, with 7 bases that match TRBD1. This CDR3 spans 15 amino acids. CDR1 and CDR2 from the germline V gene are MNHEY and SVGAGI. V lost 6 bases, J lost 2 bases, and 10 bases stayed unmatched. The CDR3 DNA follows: TGTGCCAGCAGCAAGGGACAGTCCTTCACCTACGAGCAGTACTTC. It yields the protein CASSKGQSFTYEQYF.

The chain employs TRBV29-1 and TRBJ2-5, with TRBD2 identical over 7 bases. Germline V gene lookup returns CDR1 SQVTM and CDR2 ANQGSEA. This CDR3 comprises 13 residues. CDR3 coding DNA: TGCAGTGCCGATGGCGGGGGAGGGGAGACCCAGTACTTC. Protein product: CSADGGGGETQYF.

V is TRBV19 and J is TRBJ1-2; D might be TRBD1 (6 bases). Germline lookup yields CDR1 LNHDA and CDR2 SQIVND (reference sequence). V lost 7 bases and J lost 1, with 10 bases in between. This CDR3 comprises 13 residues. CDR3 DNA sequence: TGTGCCAGTACCGGACAGCTTAACTATGGCTACACCTTC. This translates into CASTGQLNYGYTF.

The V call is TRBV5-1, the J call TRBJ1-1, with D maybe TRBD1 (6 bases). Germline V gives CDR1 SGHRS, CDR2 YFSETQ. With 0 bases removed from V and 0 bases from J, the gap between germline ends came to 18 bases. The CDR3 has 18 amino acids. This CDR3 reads CASSLGWGLRVVNTEAFF. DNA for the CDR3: TGCGCCAGCAGCTTGGGATGGGGGCTTAGGGTTGTGAACACTGAAGCTTTCTTT.

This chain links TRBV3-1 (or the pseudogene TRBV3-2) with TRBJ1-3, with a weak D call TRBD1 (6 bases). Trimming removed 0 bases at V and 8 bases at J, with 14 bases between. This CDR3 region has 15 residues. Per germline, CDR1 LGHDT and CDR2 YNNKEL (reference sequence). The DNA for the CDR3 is TGTGCCAGCAGCCAAGATGGGCAGGGGTTGGACACCATATATTTT. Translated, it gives CASSQDGQGLDTIYF.

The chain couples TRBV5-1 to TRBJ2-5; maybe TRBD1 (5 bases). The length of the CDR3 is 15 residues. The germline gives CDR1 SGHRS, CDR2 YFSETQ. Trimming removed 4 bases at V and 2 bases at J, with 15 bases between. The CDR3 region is CASSEQVHIQETQYF. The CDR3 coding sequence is TGCGCCAGCAGCGAACAGGTTCACATACAAGAGACCCAGTACTTC. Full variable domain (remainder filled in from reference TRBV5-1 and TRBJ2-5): KAGVTQTPRYLIKTRGQQVTLSCSPISGHRSVSWYQQTPGQGLQFLFEYFSETQRNKGNFPGRFSGRQFSNSRSEMNVSTLELGDSALYLCASSEQVHIQETQYFGPGTRLLVL.

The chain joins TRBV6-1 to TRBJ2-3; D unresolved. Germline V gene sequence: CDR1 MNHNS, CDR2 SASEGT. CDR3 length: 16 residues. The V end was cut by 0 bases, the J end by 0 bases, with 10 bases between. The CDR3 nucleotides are TGTGCCAGCAGTGAAGCGCTGAGCTCCAGCACAGATACGCAGTATTTT. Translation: CASSEALSSSTDTQYF.

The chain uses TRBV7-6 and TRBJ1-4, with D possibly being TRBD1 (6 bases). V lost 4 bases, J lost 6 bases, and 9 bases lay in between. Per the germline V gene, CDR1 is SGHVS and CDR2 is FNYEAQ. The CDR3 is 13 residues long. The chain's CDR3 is CASSSGQYEKLFF. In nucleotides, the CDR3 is TGTGCCAGCAGCTCGGGACAATATGAAAAACTGTTTTTT.

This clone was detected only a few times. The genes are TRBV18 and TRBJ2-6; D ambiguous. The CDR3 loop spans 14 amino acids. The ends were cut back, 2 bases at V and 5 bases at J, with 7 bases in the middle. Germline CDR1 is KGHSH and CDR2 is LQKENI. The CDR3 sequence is CASSPVGRANVLTF. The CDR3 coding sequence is TGTGCCAGCTCACCAGTTGGCAGGGCCAACGTCCTGACTTTC.

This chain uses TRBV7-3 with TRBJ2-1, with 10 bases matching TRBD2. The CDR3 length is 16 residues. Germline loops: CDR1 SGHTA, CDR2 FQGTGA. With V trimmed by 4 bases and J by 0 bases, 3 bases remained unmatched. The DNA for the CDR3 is TGTGCCAGCAGCTCAATAGCGGGGGGCTCCTACAATGAGCAGTTCTTC. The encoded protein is CASSSIAGGSYNEQFF.

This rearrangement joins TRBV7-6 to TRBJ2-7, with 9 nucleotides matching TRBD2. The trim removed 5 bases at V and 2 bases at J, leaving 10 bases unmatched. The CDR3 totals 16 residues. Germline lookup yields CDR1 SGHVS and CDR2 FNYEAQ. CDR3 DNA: TGTGCCAGCAGCCCCGGGGTAGCGGGAGTGGCCTACGAGCAGTACTTC. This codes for CASSPGVAGVAYEQYF.

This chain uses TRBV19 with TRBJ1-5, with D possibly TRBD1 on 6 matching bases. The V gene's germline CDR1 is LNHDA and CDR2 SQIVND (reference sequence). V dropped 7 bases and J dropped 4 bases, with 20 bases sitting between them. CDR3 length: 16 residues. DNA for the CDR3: TGTGCCAGTACCTCTTTTTCCGGGACACCTAATCAGCCCCAGCATTTT. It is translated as CASTSFSGTPNQPQHF. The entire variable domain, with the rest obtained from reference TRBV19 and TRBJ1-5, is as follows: DGGITQSPKYLFRKEGQNVTLSCEQNLNHDAMYWYRQDPGQGLRLIYYSQIVNDFQKGDIAEGYSVSREKKESFPLTVTSAQKNPTAFYLCASTSFSGTPNQPQHFGDGTRLSIL.

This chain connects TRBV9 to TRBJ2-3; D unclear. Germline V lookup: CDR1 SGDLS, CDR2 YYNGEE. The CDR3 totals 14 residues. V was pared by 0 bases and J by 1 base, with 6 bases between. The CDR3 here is CASSVGLGTDTQYF. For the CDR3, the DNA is TGTGCCAGCAGCGTAGGACTCGGCACAGATACGCAGTATTTT.

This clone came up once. The CDR3 nucleotides read TGTGCCATCAGTGAGTCCGCGGATACGCAGTATTTT. Encoded protein: CAISESADTQYF. This chain links TRBV10-3 with TRBJ2-3, with D unclear. V was cut by 0 bases and J by 6 bases, with 4 bases left in between. CDR1 is ENHRY and CDR2 is SYGVKD in the germline V gene. The CDR3 length is 12 residues.